This T cell receptor beta chain was captured by sequencing in a study of T cell responses to AZD1222 COVID-19 vaccine. The method was immunoSEQ multiplex PCR; TCRdb's version includes in-frame clones alone and lacks a portion of them. Of roughly 93,000 clones in the sample, just under 90% were seen once. V was pared by 4 bases and J by 2 bases, with 5 bases of the junction left unmatched. The CDR3 consists of 17 residues. Germline CDR1 reads SGHDT; CDR2 reads YYEEEE. The input for sequencing was peripheral blood, taken on day 0 of MenACWY control vaccination. The chain carries TRBV5-6 and TRBJ2-1; TRBD2 agrees at 14 bases. The receptor was derived from an adult in good health. For the CDR3, the DNA is TGTGCCAGCAGCGGACTAGCGGGGGGTGGGCCCTACAATGAGCAGTTCTTC. Protein product: CASSGLAGGGPYNEQFF.